Listed here is a single TCR beta chain. The sample comes from a study of blood T cell repertoires in COVID-19. As for the study in general: Samples representing acute and convalescent COVID-19 were sourced from the United States, Italy and Spain.

Original analysis: Reference gene primer amplification yielded estimated nucleated cell counts. TCRdb's copy holds only in-frame clones and misses some; the assay was immunoSEQ multiplex PCR. V and J calls plus clone size are reproduced from that table; the DNA served to infer D and trimming. The table shows about 48,000 clones, with roughly four fifths occurring only once. Trimming at V came to 6 bases and at J to 1 base, leaving 5 bases not matched to a gene. Germline CDR1 is MNHEY and CDR2 is SVGAGI. The CDR3 totals 14 residues. Sequences were obtained from peripheral blood. The chain has TRBV6-5 and TRBJ1-1, with 7 bases that match TRBD1. The clonotype originates from a man between 35 and 55 years old with acute or convalescent COVID-19. CDR3 in DNA: TGTGCCAGCAGATCGGGACAGACGAACACTGAAGCTTTCTTT. It encodes CASRSGQTNTEAFF.